The next 6 T cell receptor beta chains were all read from a single sample in a study of blood T cell repertoires in COVID-19. Sequenced by immunoSEQ multiplex PCR; TCRdb stores in-frame clones only, minus some. The sample yields 54,000 or so clones, 75% to 90% seen once. The sample was peripheral blood. These receptors originate from a woman aged 60 to 75 with acute or convalescent COVID-19.

CDR3 nucleotide sequence: TGTGCCAGCAGAAAAAGGGACAGGGAATATCAGCCCCAGCATTTT. It codes for CASRKRDREYQPQHF. The chain has TRBV5-6 and TRBJ1-5, with TRBD1 matching 9 bases. Germline V lookup: CDR1 SGHDT, CDR2 YYEEEE. J was trimmed by 5 bases and V by 5 bases; bases with no gene match: 8. CDR3 size: 15 residues. The whole variable domain, remainder taken from reference TRBV5-6 and TRBJ1-5, is DAGVTQSPTHLIKTRGQQVTLRCSPKSGHDTVSWYQQALGQGPQFIFQYYEEEERQRGNFPDRFSGHQFPNYSSELNVNALLLGDSALYLCASRKRDREYQPQHFGDGTRLSIL.

The genes are TRBV11-1 and TRBJ2-3; D perhaps matches TRBD1 (5 bases). Germline CDR1 is SGHAT and CDR2 is FQDESV (reference sequence). CDR3 size: 13 residues. Trimming took off 7 bases at V and 3 bases at J, with 11 bases between the two ends. The CDR3 reads CASMGQVTDTQYF. The CDR3 region has the DNA TGTGCCAGCATGGGGCAGGTAACAGATACGCAGTATTTT.

This clone has just one count. The chain links TRBV19 to TRBJ2-7; unclear D gene. The CDR3 loop spans 15 amino acids. Germline V gene data show CDR1 as LNHDA and CDR2 as SQIVND (reference sequence). V lost 3 bases and J 2 bases, leaving 14 bases between the germline ends. The CDR3 is CASSISGLDPYEQYF. For the CDR3, the DNA is TGTGCCAGTAGTATCTCAGGATTAGACCCCTACGAGCAGTACTTC. The whole variable domain, remainder taken from reference TRBV19 and TRBJ2-7, is DGGITQSPKYLFRKEGQNVTLSCEQNLNHDAMYWYRQDPGQGLRLIYYSQIVNDFQKGDIAEGYSVSREKKESFPLTVTSAQKNPTAFYLCASSISGLDPYEQYFGPGTRLTVT.

This clone is medium-sized in the sample. The V and J genes are TRBV27 and TRBJ2-7; tentatively, D is TRBD1 (6 bases). From germline, CDR1 is MNHEY and CDR2 SMNVEV (reference sequence). There are 14 residues in the CDR3. V was trimmed by 6 bases and J by 2 bases, leaving 14 bases between them. The CDR3 protein is CASRIQGETYEQYF. The CDR3 nucleotides are TGTGCCAGCAGAATACAGGGTGAAACCTACGAGCAGTACTTC.

The chain joins TRBV18 to TRBJ1-1; TRBD1 is a possible D gene (5 bases). This CDR3 is built from 14 residues. The germline CDR1 and CDR2 sequences are KGHSH and LQKENI. Trimming removed 3 bases at V and 4 bases at J, with 12 bases between. The CDR3 loop reads CASSPEGQGTEAFF. The CDR3 DNA is TGTGCCAGCTCACCGGAAGGGCAGGGCACTGAAGCTTTCTTT.

This sequence joins TRBV6-1 and TRBJ1-1, with D perhaps matching TRBD1 (5 bases). The CDR3 contains 14 residues. The germline CDR1 and CDR2 sequences are MNHNS and SASEGT. The V end lost 3 bases, the J end lost 4 bases, and 12 bases lay between the germline ends. CDR3 loop: CASSDRGSGTEAFF. The CDR3 coding sequence is TGTGCCAGCAGTGATCGGGGGTCGGGCACTGAAGCTTTCTTT.